The rows below give T cell receptor beta chains drawn from one sample of a study of cytotoxic CD8 clonotypes in ibrutinib-treated CLL. TCRdb keeps only in-frame clones here, not all; method: immunoSEQ multiplex PCR. The sample records roughly 330,000 clones, approximately 67% being singletons. The sequencing used PBMCs, collected after 36 months of ibrutinib treatment. Receptors were obtained from a human donor with chronic lymphocytic leukemia. Both conserved end residues are part of each CDR3. D genes are given only for firm matches. A clone size is listed for some rows: how often the clone was seen (once, few, many), or a class if it is expanded.

-	TRBV18	TRBJ2-7	TRBD1	CASSLDRGDEQYF
-	TRBV28	TRBJ1-2	TRBD1	CASRTNRGQGYGYTF
-	TRBV5-1	TRBJ2-7	-	CASSLRTYRNEQYF
-	TRBV6-1	TRBJ1-6	-	CASSEGWYNSPLHF
-	TRBV27	TRBJ2-7	TRBD2	CASSLSGTSGGYEQYF
-	TRBV5-1	TRBJ1-2	-	CASSLARDEKTISYGYTF
-	TRBV7-9	TRBJ2-7	TRBD1	CASSGWGRTGDYEQYF
-	TRBV25-1	TRBJ2-7	-	CASSDLPYEQYF
-	TRBV29-1	TRBJ1-1	TRBD1	CSASGTGLTEAFF
-	TRBV5-7	TRBJ2-2	-	CASSLVDSGTSNTGELFF
-	TRBV11-2	TRBJ2-7	-	CASSPRVGKSSYEQYF
-	TRBV5-5	TRBJ2-1	-	CASSLGAWTPNEQFF
few	TRBV9	TRBJ2-7	-	CASSVEAGATYEQYF
few	TRBV5-1	TRBJ2-2	-	CASSLAPPLLTGELFF
-	TRBV4-1	TRBJ1-5	-	CASSQEGGLLNQPQHF
once	TRBV7-8	TRBJ1-2	TRBD1	CASSEAPGGGYGYTF
-	TRBV27	TRBJ1-2	TRBD1	CASSPRGGGLYGYTF
few	TRBV9	TRBJ2-2	-	CASSAGTNTGELFF
-	TRBV5-1	TRBJ1-1	-	CASSPPGSHAEAFF
-	TRBV4-3	TRBJ2-7	-	CASSQEGRGSYEQYF
-	TRBV18	TRBJ2-7	TRBD1	CASSPHKPGQAFYEQYF
-	TRBV9	TRBJ2-7	-	CASSVSSRADEQYF
once	TRBV6-4	TRBJ1-2	-	CASTPGVGNYGYTF
-	TRBV5-1	TRBJ1-1	TRBD1	CASRRQGSTEAFF
-	TRBV7-3	TRBJ2-5	-	CASSSVPQETQYF
few	TRBV6-5	TRBJ2-3	-	CASSFGRWDINTQYF
-	TRBV13	TRBJ2-1	-	CASSFLGLLGRDNEQFF
-	TRBV13	TRBJ2-7	-	CASSSEGGKFDEQYF
-	TRBV10-3	TRBJ1-5	TRBD1	CAISETNWDSRNQPQHF
few	TRBV10-3	TRBJ2-5	-	CAISVATRAKETQYF
-	TRBV6-1	TRBJ2-7	TRBD2	CASTPTGGWYEQYF
-	TRBV27	TRBJ2-3	TRBD1	CASRTGGTDTQYF
-	TRBV6-1	TRBJ2-1	-	CASSEMDHTMDEQFF
-	TRBV29-1	TRBJ2-1	-	CSVCSGKSSYNEQFF
-	TRBV7-9	TRBJ1-2	-	CASSLVLNHGYTF
few	TRBV15	TRBJ2-7	TRBD1	CATSRGQGKIYEQYF
few	TRBV28	TRBJ2-7	-	CASSLSGSPLHSYEQYF
few	TRBV18	TRBJ2-3	-	CASSPRLTDTQYF
-	TRBV2	TRBJ1-1	TRBD1	CASNRAGQGAGNTEAFF
-	TRBV29-1	TRBJ1-2	TRBD1	CSVVGGGTNYGYTF
few	TRBV7-6	TRBJ2-7	TRBD1	CASTPGQGTYEQYF
-	TRBV19	TRBJ2-2	TRBD2	CASSTILAGGPTGELFF
-	TRBV6-6	TRBJ1-1	-	CASSYPTMNTEAFF
-	TRBV6-6	TRBJ2-3	TRBD2	CASSPGLAGADTQYF
-	TRBV6-6	TRBJ1-2	-	CASSYSTPGPGYTF
-	TRBV5-5	TRBJ1-4	-	CASSLGAAAEKLFF
-	TRBV10-3	TRBJ2-7	-	CAISESGGPSLYEQYF
-	TRBV7-8	TRBJ2-5	-	CASSLLRSQETQYF
-	TRBV5-1	TRBJ2-7	-	CASSFRGGNPLEQYF